This T cell receptor (beta chain) came from a study of vaccination effects on CD4 cells after COVID-19. In the case of this clone: The antigen remains unidentified.

ViraFEST used viral peptide pools to expand antigen-specific CD4+ T cells before sequencing. Investigators separated out CD4+ T cells once around nine days of culture had passed. The assay was immunoSEQ multiplex PCR, and TCRdb's table has in-frame clones only and misses some. Counted here are under 85,000 clones, around 70% occurring once; the ten biggest clones make up under 2%. The receptor was derived from a human donor who received a COVID-19 vaccine. Here the sequenced sample was CD4+ T cells from PBMCs cultured with HCoV-229E spike peptides, taken before COVID-19 vaccination.

The CDR3 nucleotides read TGTGCCAGCAGTGAAAACACCGGGGAGCTGTTTTTT. Its translation is CASSENTGELFF. This chain connects TRBV12-3 or TRBV12-4 to TRBJ2-2; D remains ambiguous. This CDR3 is built from 12 residues. Trimming pared 5 bases from V and 2 bases from J, leaving 3 bases between.